This T cell receptor beta chain was found in a study of OX40 agonist ivuxolimab in advanced cancers. In the study overall: Patients were dosed intravenously with ivuxolimab at 0.01 to 10 mg/kg every 2 weeks.

Sequencing was performed with immunoSEQ multiplex PCR; in TCRdb, only in-frame clones are kept and a portion is missing. The table shows some 95,000 clones, with 87% occurring only once. CDR1 and CDR2 (germline): LNHDA, SQIVND (reference sequence). The V end was cut by 8 bases, the J end by 8 bases, with 21 bases between. This CDR3 spans 15 amino acids. The chain couples TRBV19 to TRBJ2-2; a possible D gene is TRBD1 (6 bases). The sequencing used CD4+ or CD8+ T cells sorted from blood, collected in a trial of the OX40 agonist ivuxolimab. The sequence derives from an adult with an advanced solid tumor such as melanoma, head and neck, liver or kidney cancer. This CDR3 reads CASCRDPEQGGELFF. CDR3 DNA sequence: TGTGCCAGTTGTCGGGACCCCGAGCAGGGGGGGGAGCTGTTTTTT.